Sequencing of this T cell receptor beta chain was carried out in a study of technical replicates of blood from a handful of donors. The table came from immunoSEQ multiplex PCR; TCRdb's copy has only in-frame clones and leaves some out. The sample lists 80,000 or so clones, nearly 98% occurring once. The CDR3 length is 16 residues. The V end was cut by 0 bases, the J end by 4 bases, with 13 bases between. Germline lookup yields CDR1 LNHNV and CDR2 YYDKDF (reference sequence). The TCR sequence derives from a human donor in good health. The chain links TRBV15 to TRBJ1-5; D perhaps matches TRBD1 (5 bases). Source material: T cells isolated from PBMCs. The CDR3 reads CATSRDIFQGNQPQHF. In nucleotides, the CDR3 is TGTGCCACCAGCAGAGATATATTCCAGGGAAATCAGCCCCAGCATTTT. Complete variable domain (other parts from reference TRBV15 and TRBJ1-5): DAMVIQNPRYQVTQFGKPVTLSCSQTLNHNVMYWYQQKSSQAPKLLFHYYDKDFNNEADTPDNFQSRRPNTSFCFLDIRSPGLGDTAMYLCATSRDIFQGNQPQHFGDGTRLSIL.